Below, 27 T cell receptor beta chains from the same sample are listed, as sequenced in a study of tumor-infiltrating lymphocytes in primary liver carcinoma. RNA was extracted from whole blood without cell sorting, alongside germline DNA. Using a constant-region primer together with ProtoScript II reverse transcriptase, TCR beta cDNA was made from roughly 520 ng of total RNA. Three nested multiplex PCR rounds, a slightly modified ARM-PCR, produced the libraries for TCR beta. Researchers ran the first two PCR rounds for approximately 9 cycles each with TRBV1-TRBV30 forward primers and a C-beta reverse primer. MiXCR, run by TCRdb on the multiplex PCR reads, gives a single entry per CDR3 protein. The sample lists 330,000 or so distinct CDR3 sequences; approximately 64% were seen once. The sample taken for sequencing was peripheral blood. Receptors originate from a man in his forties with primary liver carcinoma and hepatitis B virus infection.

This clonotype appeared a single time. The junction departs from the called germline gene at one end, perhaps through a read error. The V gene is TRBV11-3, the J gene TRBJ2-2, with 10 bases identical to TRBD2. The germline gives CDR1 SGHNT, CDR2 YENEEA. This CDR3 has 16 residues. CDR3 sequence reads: CVSSSLAGTDTGELFF. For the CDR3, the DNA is TGTGTCAGCAGTTCACTAGCGGGAACAGACACCGGGGAGCTGTTTTTT.

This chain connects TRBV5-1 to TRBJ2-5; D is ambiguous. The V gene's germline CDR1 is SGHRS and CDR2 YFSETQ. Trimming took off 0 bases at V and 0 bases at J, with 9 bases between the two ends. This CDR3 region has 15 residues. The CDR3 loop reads CASSLAVGYQETQYF. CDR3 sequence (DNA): TGCGCCAGCAGCTTGGCCGTAGGGTACCAAGAGACCCAGTACTTC.

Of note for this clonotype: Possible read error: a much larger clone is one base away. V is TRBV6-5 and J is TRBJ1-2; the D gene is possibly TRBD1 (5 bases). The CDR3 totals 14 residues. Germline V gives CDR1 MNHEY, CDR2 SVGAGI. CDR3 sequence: CASSYSTDNYAYTF. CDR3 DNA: TGTGCCAGCAGTTACTCGACAGACAACTATGCCTACACCTTC.

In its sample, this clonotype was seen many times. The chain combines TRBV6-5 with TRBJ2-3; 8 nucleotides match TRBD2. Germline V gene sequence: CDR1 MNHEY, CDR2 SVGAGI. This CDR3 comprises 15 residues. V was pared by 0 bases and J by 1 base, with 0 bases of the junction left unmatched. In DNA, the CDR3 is TGTGCCAGCAGTTACTCACTAGCGGGCACAGATACGCAGTATTTT. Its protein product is CASSYSLAGTDTQYF.

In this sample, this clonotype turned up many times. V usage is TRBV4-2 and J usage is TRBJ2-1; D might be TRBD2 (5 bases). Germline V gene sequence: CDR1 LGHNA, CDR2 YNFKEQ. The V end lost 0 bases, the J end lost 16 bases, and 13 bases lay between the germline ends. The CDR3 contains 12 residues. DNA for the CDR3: TGTGCCAGCAGCCAAGAAGAGGGAGTCCGATTCTTC. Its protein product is CASSQEEGVRFF.

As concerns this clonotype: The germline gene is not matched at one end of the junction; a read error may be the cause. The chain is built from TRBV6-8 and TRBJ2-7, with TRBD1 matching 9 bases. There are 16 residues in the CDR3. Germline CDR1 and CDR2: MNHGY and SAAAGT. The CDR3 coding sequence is TGTGCCAGCAGTAACTCGCCGGACAGGGGAGCGGACGAGCAGTACTTC. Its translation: CASSNSPDRGADEQYF.

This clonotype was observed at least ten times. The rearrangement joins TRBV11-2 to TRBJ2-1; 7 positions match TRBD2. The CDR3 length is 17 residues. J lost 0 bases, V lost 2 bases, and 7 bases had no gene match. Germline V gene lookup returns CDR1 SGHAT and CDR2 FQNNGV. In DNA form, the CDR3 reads TGTGCCAGCAGCTTATCCCCACTAGCGCGCTCCTACAATGAGCAGTTCTTC. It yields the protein CASSLSPLARSYNEQFF. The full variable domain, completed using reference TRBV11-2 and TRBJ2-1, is EAGVAQSPRYKIIEKRQSVAFWCNPISGHATLYWYQQILGQGPKLLIQFQNNGVVDDSQLPKDRFSAERLKGVDSTLKIQPAKLEDSAVYLCASSLSPLARSYNEQFFGPGTRLTVL.

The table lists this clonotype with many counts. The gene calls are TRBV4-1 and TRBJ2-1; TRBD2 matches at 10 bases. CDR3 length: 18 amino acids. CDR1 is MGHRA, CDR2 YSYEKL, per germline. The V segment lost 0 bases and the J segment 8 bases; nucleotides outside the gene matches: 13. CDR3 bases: TGCGCCAGCAGCCAAGAATTTGGAGCTAGCGGGAGTAGGGATGAGCAGTTCTTC. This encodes CASSQEFGASGSRDEQFF.

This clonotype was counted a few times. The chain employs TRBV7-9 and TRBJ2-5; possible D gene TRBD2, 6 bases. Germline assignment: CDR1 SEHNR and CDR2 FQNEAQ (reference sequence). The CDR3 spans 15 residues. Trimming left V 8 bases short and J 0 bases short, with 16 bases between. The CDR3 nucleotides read TGTGCCAGCCGTCCCGGGGGAAAGTACCAAGAGACCCAGTACTTC. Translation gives CASRPGGKYQETQYF.

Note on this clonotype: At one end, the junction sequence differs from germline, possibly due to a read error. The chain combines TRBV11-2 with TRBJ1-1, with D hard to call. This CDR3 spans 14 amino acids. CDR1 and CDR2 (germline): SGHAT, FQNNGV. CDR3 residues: CASSATRTSTGAFF. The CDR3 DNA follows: TGTGCCAGCAGCGCGACAAGGACTTCAACTGGAGCTTTCTTT.

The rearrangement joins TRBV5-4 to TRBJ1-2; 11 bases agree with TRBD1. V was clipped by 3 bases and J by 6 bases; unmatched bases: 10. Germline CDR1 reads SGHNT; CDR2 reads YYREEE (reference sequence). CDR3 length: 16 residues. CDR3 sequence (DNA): TGTGCCAGCAGCTGGACAGGGGGCGGGAACTGGAATGGCTACACCTTC. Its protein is CASSWTGGGNWNGYTF.

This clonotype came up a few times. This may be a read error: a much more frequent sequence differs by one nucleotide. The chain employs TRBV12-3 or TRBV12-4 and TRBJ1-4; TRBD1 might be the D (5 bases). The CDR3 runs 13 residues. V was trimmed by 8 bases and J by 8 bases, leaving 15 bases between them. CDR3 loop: CASRIGAQEKLFF. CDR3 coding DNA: TGTGCCAGCCGGATAGGGGCTCAAGAAAAACTGTTTTTT.

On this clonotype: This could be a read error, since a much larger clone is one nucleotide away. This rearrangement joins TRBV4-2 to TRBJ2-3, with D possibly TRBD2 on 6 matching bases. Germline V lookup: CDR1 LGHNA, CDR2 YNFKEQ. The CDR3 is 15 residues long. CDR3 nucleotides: TGTGCCAGCAGCCTCAGCGGGCGCAACACAGTTACGCAGTATTTT. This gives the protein CASSLSGRNTVTQYF.

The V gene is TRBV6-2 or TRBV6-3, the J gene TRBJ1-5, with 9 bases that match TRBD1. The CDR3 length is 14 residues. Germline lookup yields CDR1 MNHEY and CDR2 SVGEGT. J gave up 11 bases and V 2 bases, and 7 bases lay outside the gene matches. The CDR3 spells CASSYTGTGWTQHF. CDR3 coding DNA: TGTGCCAGCAGTTACACCGGGACAGGGTGGACCCAGCATTTT.

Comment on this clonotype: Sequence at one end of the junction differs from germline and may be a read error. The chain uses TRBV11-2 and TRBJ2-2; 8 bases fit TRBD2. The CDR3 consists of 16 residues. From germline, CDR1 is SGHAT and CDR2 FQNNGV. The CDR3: CASSLRAGVHTGELFF. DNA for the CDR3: TGTGCCAGCAGCCTCCGAGCGGGAGTGCACACAGGGGAGCTGTTTTTT.

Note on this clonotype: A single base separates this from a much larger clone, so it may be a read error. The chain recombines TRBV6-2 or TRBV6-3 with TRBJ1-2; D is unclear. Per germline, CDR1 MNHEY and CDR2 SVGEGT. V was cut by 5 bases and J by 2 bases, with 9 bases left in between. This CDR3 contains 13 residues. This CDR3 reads CASSTGRNYGYTF. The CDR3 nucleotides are TGTGCCAGCAGTACCGGACGGAACTATGGCTACACCTTC.

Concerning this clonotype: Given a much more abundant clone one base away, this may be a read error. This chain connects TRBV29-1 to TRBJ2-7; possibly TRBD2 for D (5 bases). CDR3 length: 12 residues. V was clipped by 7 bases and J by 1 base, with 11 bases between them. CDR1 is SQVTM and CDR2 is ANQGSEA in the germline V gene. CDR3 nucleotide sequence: TGCAGCGCTCGATCGGGGTCCTACGAGCAGTACTTC. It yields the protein CSARSGSYEQYF.

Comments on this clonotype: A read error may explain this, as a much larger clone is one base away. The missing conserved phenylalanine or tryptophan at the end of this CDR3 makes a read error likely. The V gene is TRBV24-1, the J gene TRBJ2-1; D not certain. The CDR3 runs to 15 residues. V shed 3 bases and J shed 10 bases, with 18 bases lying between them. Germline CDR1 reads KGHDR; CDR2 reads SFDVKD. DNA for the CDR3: TGTGCCACCAGTGATGTGACCCGTAAACAAGGGGAGCAGTTCTCC. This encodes CATSDVTRKQGEQFS.

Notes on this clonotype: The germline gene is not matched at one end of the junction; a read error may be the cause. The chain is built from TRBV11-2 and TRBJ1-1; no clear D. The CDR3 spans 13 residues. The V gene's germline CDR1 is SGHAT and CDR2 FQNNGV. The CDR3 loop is CASGQIENTEAFF. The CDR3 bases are TGTGCCAGCGGTCAAATAGAGAACACTGAAGCCTTCTTT.

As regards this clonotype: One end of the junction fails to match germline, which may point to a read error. The CDR3 loop is CASSEAGVSIGTRYF. The CDR3 bases are TGTGCCAGCAGCGAAGCGGGGGTCAGCATAGGTACGCGGTATTTT. V and J are TRBV11-2 and TRBJ2-3; 8 nucleotides agree with TRBD2. This CDR3 has 15 amino acids. Germline V gives CDR1 SGHAT, CDR2 FQNNGV.

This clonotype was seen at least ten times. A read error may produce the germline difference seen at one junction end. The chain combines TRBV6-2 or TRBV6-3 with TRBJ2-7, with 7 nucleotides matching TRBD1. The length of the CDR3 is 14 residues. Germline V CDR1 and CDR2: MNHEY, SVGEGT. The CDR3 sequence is CASSDDRDPTKSGF. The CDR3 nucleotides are TGTGCCAGCAGTGACGACAGGGATCCAACTAAAAGCGGCTTC.

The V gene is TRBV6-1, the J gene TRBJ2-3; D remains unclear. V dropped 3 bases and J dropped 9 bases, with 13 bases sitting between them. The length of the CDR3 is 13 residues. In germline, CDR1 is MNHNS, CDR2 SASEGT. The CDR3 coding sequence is TGTGCCAGCAGTGAGGATGTGGCTGGCACGCAGTATTTT. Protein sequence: CASSEDVAGTQYF.

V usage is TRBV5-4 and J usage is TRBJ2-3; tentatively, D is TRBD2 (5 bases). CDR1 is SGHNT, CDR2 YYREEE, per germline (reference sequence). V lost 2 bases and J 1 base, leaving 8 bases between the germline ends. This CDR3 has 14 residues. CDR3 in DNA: TGTGCCAGCAGCTTTGGGCGGGGCACAGATACGCAGTATTTT. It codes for CASSFGRGTDTQYF.

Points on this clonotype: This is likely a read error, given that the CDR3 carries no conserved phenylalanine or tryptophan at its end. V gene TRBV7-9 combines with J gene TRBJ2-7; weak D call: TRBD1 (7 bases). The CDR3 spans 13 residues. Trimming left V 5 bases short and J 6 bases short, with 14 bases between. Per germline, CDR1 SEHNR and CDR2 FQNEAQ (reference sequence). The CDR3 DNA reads TGTGCCAGCAGCAAACGACAGGGAGGCGAGCAGTACTCC. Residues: CASSKRQGGEQYS.

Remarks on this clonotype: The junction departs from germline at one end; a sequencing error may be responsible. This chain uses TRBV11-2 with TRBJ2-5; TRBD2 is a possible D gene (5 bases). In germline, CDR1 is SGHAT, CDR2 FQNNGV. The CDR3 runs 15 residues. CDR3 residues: CASSIKARVQETHYF. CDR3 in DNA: TGTGCCAGCAGCATCAAAGCGAGGGTGCAAGAGACCCACTACTTC.

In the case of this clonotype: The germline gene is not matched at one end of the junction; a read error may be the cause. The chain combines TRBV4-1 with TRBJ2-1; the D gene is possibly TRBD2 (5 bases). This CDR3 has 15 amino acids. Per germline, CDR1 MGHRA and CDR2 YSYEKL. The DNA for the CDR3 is TGCGCGAGCAGCCAAGGTCCTAGCTCCAACAATGAGCAGTTCTTT. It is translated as CASSQGPSSNNEQFF.

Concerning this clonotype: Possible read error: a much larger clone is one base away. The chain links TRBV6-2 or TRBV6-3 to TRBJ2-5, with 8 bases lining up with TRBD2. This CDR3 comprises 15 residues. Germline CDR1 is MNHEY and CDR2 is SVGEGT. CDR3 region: CASSPSGLAGETQCF. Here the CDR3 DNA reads TGTGCCAGCAGTCCCTCAGGACTAGCCGGAGAGACCCAGTGCTTC.